Below are 21 T cell receptor beta chains sequenced from a single sample in a study of blood T cells in healthy people across ages. Then a second PCR, running about 6 to 12 cycles, was carried out with a sample-barcoded 5' primer and a J-beta primer mix. TCRdb ran MiXCR on the 5' RACE reads and lists one entry per CDR3 protein. Found here are about 2 million distinct CDR3 sequences, around half of them singletons; the top ten hold over 2%. What was sequenced was blood. The source is a woman aged 40-49 years in good health.

The rearrangement links TRBV7-2 to TRBJ2-3, with 9 bases that match TRBD2. Germline trimming cut 1 base from V and 0 bases from J; bases unmatched to any gene: 11. CDR1 and CDR2 (germline): SGHTA, FQGNSA. CDR3 length equals 19 residues. CDR3 coding DNA: TGTGCCAGCAGCTTAGATGGGGCGGGGGGGCCCCCTAGCACAGATACGCAGTATTTT. It specifies CASSLDGAGGPPSTDTQYF.

The chain joins TRBV12-3 or TRBV12-4 to TRBJ2-7; D uncertain. V dropped 2 bases and J dropped 5 bases, with 7 bases sitting between them. This CDR3 region has 12 residues. CDR3 sequence (DNA): TGTGCCAGCAGTTTACTCGAAAACGAGCAGTACTTC. As protein: CASSLLENEQYF.

This clonotype was counted between two and nine times. A much larger clone differs by one base, so this may be a read error. This chain connects TRBV29-1 to TRBJ1-2; 7 bases are shared with TRBD1. Germline V CDR1 and CDR2: SQVTM, ANQGSEA. The CDR3 covers 12 residues. V was pared by 4 bases and J by 6 bases, with 5 bases of the junction left unmatched. The CDR3 DNA is TGCAGCGTTGTTGGACAGGCCGATGGCTACACCTTC. It encodes CSVVGQADGYTF. Together with reference TRBV29-1 and TRBJ1-2, the CDR3 gives the full variable domain: SAVISQKPSRDICQRGTSLTIQCQVDSQVTMMFWYRQQPGQSLTLIATANQGSEATYESGFVIDKFPISRPNLTFSTLTVSNMSPEDSSIYLCSVVGQADGYTFGSGTRLTVV.

In its sample, this clonotype was seen a few times. This chain connects TRBV27 to TRBJ2-5; possible D gene TRBD2, 7 bases. Germline CDR1 reads MNHEY; CDR2 reads SMNVEV (reference sequence). Trimming cost V 5 bases and J 4 bases, with 17 bases left between them. The CDR3 is made up of 15 amino acids. The CDR3 region is CASSLNREGRETQYF. CDR3 nucleotides: TGTGCCAGCAGTCTTAACAGGGAGGGTAGAGAGACCCAGTACTTC.

The chain employs TRBV29-1 and TRBJ2-1, with TRBD2 matching 8 bases. This CDR3 has 14 residues. The germline CDR1 and CDR2 sequences are SQVTM and ANQGSEA. The junction had 4 bases not matched to a gene; V was cut back by 6 bases and J by 0 bases. The CDR3 sequence is CSVRGGNSYNEQFF. The CDR3 region has the DNA TGCAGCGTACGCGGGGGGAACTCCTACAATGAGCAGTTCTTC.

This clonotype was observed a handful of times. The chain recombines TRBV7-2 with TRBJ2-3; D possibly corresponds to TRBD2 (5 bases). Germline lookup yields CDR1 SGHTA and CDR2 FQGNSA. V dropped 4 bases and J dropped 3 bases, with 14 bases sitting between them. The CDR3 contains 15 residues. CDR3 residues: CASSSDYLKTDTQYF. In nucleotides, the CDR3 is TGTGCCAGCAGCTCCGACTATCTTAAAACAGATACGCAGTATTTT.

This clonotype was seen only a few times. The chain links TRBV20-1 to TRBJ2-5; the match to TRBD1 covers 10 bases. The CDR3 runs 13 residues. CDR1 DFQATT and CDR2 SNEGSKA come from the germline V gene (reference sequence). The CDR3 bases are TGCAGCAGGACAGGGGGTTCCCAAGAGACCCAGTACTTC. Protein product: CSRTGGSQETQYF.

In this sample, this clonotype turned up a few times. This chain links TRBV20-1 with TRBJ2-5, with a possible D match to TRBD1 (6 bases). The J call may be incorrect, as the DNA end agrees better with TRBJ2-7. The germline V gene encodes CDR1 DFQATT and CDR2 SNEGSKA (reference sequence). The CDR3 is 16 amino acids. For the CDR3, the DNA is TGCAGTGCTAGTTACTTCGGACAGTCCGAATACTACGAGCAGTACTTC. Protein: CSASYFGQSEYYEQYF.

This chain joins TRBV11-1 and TRBJ2-5, with 9 bases matching TRBD1. J lost 4 bases, V lost 2 bases, and 8 bases had no gene match. Germline V CDR1 and CDR2: SGHAT, FQDESV (reference sequence). The CDR3 sequence is 16 residues long. The CDR3 region has the DNA TGTGCCAGCAGCTTACGACGGGACAGGGTTGCAGAGACCCAGTACTTC. Amino acids: CASSLRRDRVAETQYF. The variable domain in full, completed from reference TRBV11-1 and TRBJ2-5, reads EAEVAQSPRYKITEKSQAVAFWCDPISGHATLYWYRQILGQGPELLVQFQDESVVDDSQLPKDRFSAERLKGVDSTLKIQPAELGDSAMYLCASSLRRDRVAETQYFGPGTRLLVL.

The chain combines TRBV6-6 with TRBJ2-5; 9 positions match TRBD1. Unmatched junction bases numbered 8, after V lost 2 bases and J lost 4 bases. The germline gives CDR1 MNHNY, CDR2 SVGAGI (reference sequence). The CDR3 sequence is 16 residues long. CDR3 in DNA: TGTGCCAGCAGTTACCACAGGGGGCGCTTGATAGAGACCCAGTACTTC. Encoded protein: CASSYHRGRLIETQYF.

The chain is built from TRBV6-1 and TRBJ2-1, with 8 bases lining up with TRBD1. CDR3 size: 15 residues. V dropped 4 bases and J dropped 7; count of bases not matched to a gene: 9. CDR1 and CDR2 (germline): MNHNS, SASEGT. The CDR3 region is CASSAWTGFWNEQFF. The CDR3, as DNA: TGTGCCAGCAGTGCCTGGACAGGGTTTTGGAATGAGCAGTTCTTC.

This clonotype was seen more than once but under ten times. The gene calls are TRBV4-3 and TRBJ2-1; 8 bases are a match to TRBD2. The trim removed 0 bases at V and 4 bases at J, leaving 14 bases unmatched. This CDR3 has 19 residues. The germline V gene encodes CDR1 LGHNA and CDR2 YSLEER. CDR3 DNA sequence: TGCGCCAGCAGCCAAGATCCGCCTAGCGGGCAACGATTATACAATGAGCAGTTCTTC. Amino acid sequence: CASSQDPPSGQRLYNEQFF.

The CDR3 bases are TGTGCCAGCAGTTCAAGGATGGGGCGGGGGGACGGAAGATTTTCCTACGAGCAGTACTTC. Protein: CASSSRMGRGDGRFSYEQYF. The rearrangement joins TRBV27 to TRBJ2-7, with 8 bases aligning to TRBD2. This CDR3 is 20 amino acids long. Looked up from germline, CDR1 is MNHEY and CDR2 is SMNVEV (reference sequence). The V gene end was trimmed by 4 bases and the J gene end by 1 base; junction bases not matched to a gene: 21.

V and J are TRBV20-1 and TRBJ1-4; D unresolved. This CDR3 is built from 13 residues. The germline gives CDR1 DFQATT, CDR2 SNEGSKA (reference sequence). V was trimmed by 1 base and J by 8 bases, leaving 11 bases between them. The CDR3 sequence is CSARGPGNEKLFF. The CDR3, as DNA: TGCAGTGCTAGAGGACCGGGGAACGAAAAACTGTTTTTT.

The chain has TRBV6-1 and TRBJ1-4, with 7 bases fitting TRBD1. After removal of 1 base from V and 8 bases from J, the junction contained 4 bases not matched to a gene. CDR1 is MNHNS and CDR2 is SASEGT in the germline V gene. The CDR3 runs to 14 residues. CDR3 sequence (DNA): TGTGCCAGCAGTGAAGGACAGGGCCCCGAAAAACTGTTTTTT. This codes for CASSEGQGPEKLFF.

This clonotype came up a few times. The rearrangement links TRBV3-1 to TRBJ2-3, with D hard to call. This CDR3 has 17 amino acids. The V end lost 0 bases, the J end lost 0 bases, and 13 bases lay between the germline ends. The germline gives CDR1 LGHDT, CDR2 YNNKEL (reference sequence). For the CDR3, the DNA is TGTGCCAGCAGCCAAGATCAGTGGACGTCTAGCACAGATACGCAGTATTTT. It codes for CASSQDQWTSSTDTQYF.

The genes are TRBV11-1 and TRBJ2-7; the D is unclear. This CDR3 spans 12 amino acids. V lost 3 bases, J lost 7 bases, and 10 bases lay in between. Germline V gene lookup returns CDR1 SGHAT and CDR2 FQDESV (reference sequence). This chain's CDR3 is CASSLTPFEQYF. CDR3 bases: TGTGCCAGCAGCTTGACTCCTTTTGAGCAGTACTTC.

The chain couples TRBV28 to TRBJ1-5; TRBD1 is a possible D gene (6 bases). CDR1 and CDR2 from the germline V gene are MDHEN and SYDVKM. V was shortened by 6 bases and J by 3 bases, with 18 bases between the two germline ends. The CDR3 runs to 16 residues. The chain's CDR3 is CASRNGGRGNNQPQHF. CDR3 sequence (DNA): TGTGCCAGCAGGAACGGGGGGCGCGGGAACAATCAGCCCCAGCATTTT.

The chain joins TRBV4-1 to TRBJ2-3, with 8 bases identical to TRBD1. V was clipped by 1 base and J by 4 bases; unmatched bases: 4. The germline gives CDR1 MGHRA, CDR2 YSYEKL. The CDR3 extends over 15 amino acids. CDR3 sequence (DNA): TGCGCCAGCAGCCAAGTCAGGGGGCCCCCAGATACGCAGTATTTT. Amino acid sequence: CASSQVRGPPDTQYF.

V usage is TRBV20-1 and J usage is TRBJ2-3; 7 bases match TRBD1. V shed 5 bases and J 3 bases; nucleotides not matched to a gene: 11. In germline, CDR1 is DFQATT, CDR2 SNEGSKA (reference sequence). This CDR3 is built from 15 residues. The CDR3: CSAQGGRGSTDTQYF. CDR3 DNA sequence: TGCAGTGCTCAAGGGGGCAGGGGGAGTACAGATACGCAGTATTTT.

This clonotype has only one observation. The rearrangement uses TRBV1 and TRBJ2-4. The end of the DNA fits TRBJ2-5 better, so the J call may be wrong. TRBV1 counts as a pseudogene. This CDR3 region has 17 residues. The CDR3 here is CTSSQAWGRLAGETQYF. The CDR3 nucleotides are TGCACCAGCAGCCAAGCTTGGGGCAGGCTAGCCGGAGAGACCCAGTACTTC.